The 26 T cell receptor beta chains presented below share a single source sample, sequenced in a study of blood T cell repertoires in COVID-19. Method: immunoSEQ multiplex PCR; TCRdb's copy keeps in-frame clones and lacks some. This sample has some 50,000 clones, with roughly four fifths found just once. Sequencing was carried out using peripheral blood. These receptors all come from a man aged 35 to 55 with acute or convalescent COVID-19.

This clone was seen once. The V and J genes are TRBV2 and TRBJ1-5; weak D call: TRBD1 (5 bases). CDR3 length: 15 residues. The germline V gene encodes CDR1 SNHLY and CDR2 FYNNEI. V was cut by 4 bases and J by 2 bases, with 12 bases left in between. The CDR3 here is CASSVGARGNQPQHF. Here the CDR3 DNA reads TGTGCCAGCAGTGTTGGGGCCCGGGGCAATCAGCCCCAGCATTTT.

The rearrangement joins TRBV30 to TRBJ1-2; 9 bases fit TRBD1. The CDR3 has 16 residues. After removal of 0 bases from V and 5 bases from J, the junction contained 10 bases not matched to a gene. Germline CDR1 and CDR2: GTSNPN and SVGIG (reference sequence). The CDR3 DNA sequence: TGTGCCTGGAGTGTGGGGGGGACAGGGTCGGTTTATGGCTACACCTTC. Protein sequence: CAWSVGGTGSVYGYTF.

This chain joins TRBV3-1 (or the pseudogene TRBV3-2) and TRBJ1-2; possible D gene TRBD1, 6 bases. V lost 0 bases, J lost 6 bases, and 20 bases lay in between. Germline CDR1 is LGHDT and CDR2 is YNNKEL (reference sequence). The CDR3 is 17 residues long. The CDR3 sequence: CASSQDLRGRGRNGYTF. CDR3 in DNA: TGTGCCAGCAGCCAAGATCTTAGGGGCAGGGGCAGGAATGGCTACACCTTC.

The chain couples TRBV27 to TRBJ1-6; no clear D. This CDR3 is built from 13 residues. From germline, CDR1 is MNHEY and CDR2 SMNVEV (reference sequence). V was pared by 2 bases and J by 8 bases, with 7 bases between. DNA of the CDR3: TGTGCCAGCAGTTTACTCCAGTATTCACCCCTCCACTTT. Translating gives CASSLLQYSPLHF.

The rearrangement links TRBV5-5 to TRBJ1-1; D call uncertain. The germline V gene encodes CDR1 SGHKS and CDR2 YYEKEE (reference sequence). The CDR3 spans 14 residues. V lost 4 bases and J lost 0, with 10 bases in between. CDR3 in amino acids: CASSLRNMNTEAFF. DNA for the CDR3: TGTGCCAGCAGCCTCAGGAACATGAACACTGAAGCTTTCTTT.

The chain's CDR3 is CATSDGSIGTIYF. In DNA, the CDR3 is TGTGCCACCAGTGACGGGAGTATCGGCACCATATATTTT. The V call is TRBV24-1, the J call TRBJ1-3; the D is unclear. The V end was cut by 4 bases, the J end by 9 bases, with 12 bases between. Germline CDR1 KGHDR, CDR2 SFDVKD. The CDR3 is 13 residues long.

J is TRBJ2-3 and V is TRBV3-1 (or the pseudogene TRBV3-2); weak D call: TRBD1 (6 bases). This CDR3 has 15 amino acids. Trimming removed 6 bases from V and 4 bases from J, with 17 bases in between. Germline V gene sequence: CDR1 LGHDT, CDR2 YNNKEL (reference sequence). In DNA, the CDR3 is TGTGCCAGCAGTCGCCGCACGGCAGGGGCAGATACGCAGTATTTT. This translates into CASSRRTAGADTQYF.

This rearrangement joins TRBV5-4 to TRBJ2-4; 7 nucleotides match TRBD1. CDR1 and CDR2 from the germline V gene are SGHNT and YYREEE (reference sequence). With V trimmed by 2 bases and J by 2 bases, 7 bases remained unmatched. This CDR3 comprises 16 residues. The CDR3 nucleotides are TGTGCCAGCAGCTTTGAGGGGGCCGTAACCAAAAACATTCAGTACTTC. Residues: CASSFEGAVTKNIQYF.

This clone showed up just a few times. The chain uses TRBV4-1 and TRBJ1-5; TRBD1 agrees at 10 bases. Germline V gives CDR1 MGHRA, CDR2 YSYEKL. This CDR3 contains 14 residues. V shed 2 bases, J shed 7 bases, and the junction held 2 bases outside the gene matches. CDR3 in amino acids: CASSQRTGGQPQHF. CDR3 nucleotide sequence: TGCGCCAGCAGCCAAAGGACAGGGGGACAGCCCCAGCATTTT.

This chain links TRBV5-6 with TRBJ2-1, with 7 bases fitting TRBD1. Trimming at V came to 2 bases and at J to 7 bases, leaving 9 bases not matched to a gene. Germline V CDR1 and CDR2: SGHDT, YYEEEE. This CDR3 region has 15 residues. The CDR3: CASSFYRGMVNEQFF. CDR3 nucleotide sequence: TGTGCCAGCAGCTTTTACAGGGGAATGGTGAATGAGCAGTTCTTC.

This chain uses TRBV29-1 with TRBJ2-1, with TRBD2 identical over 8 bases. Germline V gives CDR1 SQVTM, CDR2 ANQGSEA. Trimming cost V 5 bases and J 4 bases; bases outside gene matches: 7. The CDR3 runs 14 residues. For the CDR3, the DNA is TGCAGCGTTAATAACGGGGGGGCATACAATGAGCAGTTCTTC. Amino acids: CSVNNGGAYNEQFF.

This rearrangement joins TRBV5-5 to TRBJ2-3; 8 bases fit TRBD2. J was trimmed by 0 bases and V by 5 bases; bases with no gene match: 8. Germline V gene lookup returns CDR1 SGHKS and CDR2 YYEKEE (reference sequence). There are 16 residues in the CDR3. Here the CDR3 reads CASSPTGGFSTDTQYF. CDR3 DNA sequence: TGTGCCAGCAGTCCCACGGGGGGGTTTAGCACAGATACGCAGTATTTT.

The chain employs TRBV4-3 and TRBJ1-1; D perhaps matches TRBD1 (5 bases). The CDR3 extends over 14 amino acids. Looked up from germline, CDR1 is LGHNA and CDR2 is YSLEER. V was clipped by 0 bases and J by 5 bases, with 10 bases between them. The chain's CDR3 is CASSQDAGRTEAFF. The CDR3 bases are TGCGCCAGCAGCCAAGATGCAGGGAGGACTGAAGCTTTCTTT.

The count of this clone is one. CDR3 sequence (DNA): TGCGCCAGCAGTGATTCCGGGGGGATCTACGAGCAGTACTTC. Its protein product is CASSDSGGIYEQYF. The chain couples TRBV10-2 to TRBJ2-7; 7 bases are shared with TRBD2. The CDR3 is made up of 14 amino acids. Trimming took 3 bases from V and 3 from J; bases not matched to a gene: 5. CDR1 WSHSY and CDR2 SAAADI come from the germline V gene.

The CDR3 DNA reads TGTGCCAGCAGCCAGAGGGACGGGGAGGGAGATACGCAGTATTTT. The encoded protein is CASSQRDGEGDTQYF. J is TRBJ2-3 and V is TRBV4-2, with 7 bases fitting TRBD2. The germline V gene encodes CDR1 LGHNA and CDR2 YNFKEQ. The CDR3 spans 15 residues. V shed 3 bases, J shed 5 bases, and the junction held 8 bases outside the gene matches.

The chain employs TRBV5-1 and TRBJ1-4; TRBD1 matches at 8 bases. There are 15 residues in the CDR3. CDR1 is SGHRS and CDR2 is YFSETQ in the germline V gene. The V segment lost 0 bases and the J segment 7 bases; nucleotides outside the gene matches: 5. CDR3 bases: TGCGCCAGCAGCTTGGCAGGTCAGGGGGCTGAAAAACTGTTTTTT. Translation: CASSLAGQGAEKLFF.

This clone was picked up a small number of times. The chain uses TRBV7-9 and TRBJ1-3; D uncertain. Germline CDR1 is SEHNR and CDR2 is FQNEAQ (reference sequence). The V end was cut by 2 bases, the J end by 3 bases, with 5 bases between. This CDR3 has 13 amino acids. CDR3 in DNA: TGTGCCAGCAGCTTAACAGATGGAAACACCATATATTTT. It yields the protein CASSLTDGNTIYF.

The rearrangement uses TRBV7-2 and TRBJ2-7; the D gene is possibly TRBD2 (7 bases). V was clipped by 7 bases and J by 7 bases, with 23 bases between them. Per the germline V gene, CDR1 is SGHTA and CDR2 is FQGNSA. The CDR3 runs to 15 residues. CDR3 region: CASNVGRGASSEQYF. CDR3 DNA: TGTGCCAGCAACGTAGGGAGGGGGGCGTCGAGTGAGCAGTACTTC.

V and J are TRBV19 and TRBJ2-3; 8 bases align to TRBD1. V lost 5 bases to trimming and J lost 4 bases; unmatched junction nucleotides: 8. Germline V gene lookup returns CDR1 LNHDA and CDR2 SQIVND (reference sequence). The CDR3 has 15 amino acids. This chain's CDR3 is CASSGQGLIPDTQYF. For the CDR3, the DNA is TGTGCCAGTAGTGGACAGGGCTTGATCCCAGATACGCAGTATTTT.

The chain links TRBV30 to TRBJ1-1; D is uncertain. Trimming left V 0 bases short and J 11 bases short, with 10 bases between. This CDR3 has 11 amino acids. Per the germline V gene, CDR1 is GTSNPN and CDR2 is SVGIG (reference sequence). CDR3 region: CAWSVDEVAFF. The CDR3 nucleotides are TGTGCCTGGAGTGTAGATGAGGTGGCTTTCTTT. Full variable domain (outside the CDR3, taken from reference TRBV30 and TRBJ1-1): SQTIHQWPATLVQPVGSPLSLECTVEGTSNPNLYWYRQAAGRGLQLLFYSVGIGQISSEVPQNLSASRPQDRQFILSSKKLLLSDSGFYLCAWSVDEVAFFGQGTRLTVV.

This rearrangement joins TRBV6-5 to TRBJ2-6; D is perhaps TRBD1 (6 bases). This CDR3 region has 16 residues. The germline CDR1 and CDR2 sequences are MNHEY and SVGAGI. V was shortened by 4 bases and J by 4 bases, with 14 bases between the two germline ends. CDR3 sequence reads: CASSFRTGSGANVLTF. The CDR3 DNA is TGTGCCAGCAGTTTCCGCACAGGGTCCGGGGCCAACGTCCTGACTTTC.

Of note for this clone: Other DNA sequences within the sample encode an identical CDR3. This chain joins TRBV5-1 and TRBJ1-5, with D possibly matching TRBD1 (6 bases). Germline CDR1 SGHRS, CDR2 YFSETQ. CDR3 length equals 13 residues. V lost 3 bases to trimming and J lost 4 bases, with 8 bases between them. CDR3: CASSSGQNQPQHF. CDR3 in DNA: TGCGCCAGCAGCTCCGGACAGAATCAGCCCCAGCATTTT.

In this sample, this clone turned up a few times. The rearrangement joins TRBV7-2 to TRBJ1-3; D gene uncertain. CDR1 is SGHTA and CDR2 is FQGNSA in the germline V gene. The CDR3 is 15 residues long. V lost 1 base and J 5 bases, leaving 12 bases between the germline ends. This chain's CDR3 is CASSLEGASRNTIYF. The CDR3 nucleotides read TGTGCCAGCAGCTTAGAAGGAGCCTCAAGAAACACCATATATTTT. The full variable domain, completed using reference TRBV7-2 and TRBJ1-3, is GAGVSQSPSNKVTEKGKDVELRCDPISGHTALYWYRQSLGQGLEFLIYFQGNSAPDKSGLPSDRFSAERTGGSVSTLTIQRTQQEDSAVYLCASSLEGASRNTIYFGEGSWLTVV.

The rearrangement joins TRBV4-1 to TRBJ1-5; TRBD1 aligns across 9 bases. The CDR3 totals 17 residues. With 2 bases clipped from V and 3 bases from J, the junction kept 8 bases outside the gene matches. Germline V gene lookup returns CDR1 MGHRA and CDR2 YSYEKL. CDR3 in amino acids: CASSQSGTGMPNQPQHF. In DNA, the CDR3 is TGCGCCAGCAGCCAATCCGGGACAGGGATGCCCAATCAGCCCCAGCATTTT.

This clone was seen a few times. V is TRBV19 and J is TRBJ2-7, with 7 bases fitting TRBD1. J was trimmed by 0 bases and V by 5 bases; bases with no gene match: 4. The germline CDR1 and CDR2 sequences are LNHDA and SQIVND (reference sequence). CDR3 length equals 14 residues. The CDR3 sequence is CASSDRAISYEQYF. CDR3 nucleotide sequence: TGTGCCAGTAGTGACAGGGCGATCTCCTACGAGCAGTACTTC.

V gene TRBV3-1 (or the pseudogene TRBV3-2) combines with J gene TRBJ2-7, with 8 bases aligning to TRBD1. The CDR3 has 14 residues. The V and J ends lost 3 bases and 6 bases, in that order; junction bases with no gene match: 7. Per the germline V gene, CDR1 is LGHDT and CDR2 is YNNKEL (reference sequence). CDR3 loop: CASSHIKTGGEQYF. CDR3 DNA: TGTGCCAGCAGCCATATTAAAACAGGGGGCGAGCAGTACTTC.